One sample yielded the 2 T cell receptor beta chains listed below, sequenced in a study of blood T cell repertoires in COVID-19. The method was immunoSEQ multiplex PCR; TCRdb's version includes in-frame clones alone and lacks a portion of them. The sample lists some 50,000 clones, roughly 82% occurring once. The sequencing sample was made of peripheral blood. These receptors were collected from a man aged 35 to 55 with acute or convalescent COVID-19.

Turning to this clone: The conserved phenylalanine or tryptophan is not found at the CDR3 terminus, so this likely reflects a read error. The limits of the CDR3 on the DNA are not certain, so only TCRdb's listed CDR3 is given. The chain has TRBV7-2 and TRBJ1-1; the table's D call of TRBD1 was not tested on the DNA. Ends included, the CDR3 has 10 residues. Germline V lookup: CDR1 SGHTA, CDR2 FQGNSA. CDR3 loop: CASSLRTMAL.

This chain links TRBV27 with TRBJ2-3; D call uncertain. The CDR3 totals 17 residues. The V and J ends lost 6 bases and 0 bases respectively, with 19 bases between them. CDR1 is MNHEY and CDR2 is SMNVEV in the germline V gene (reference sequence). The CDR3 bases are TGTGCCAGCAGGGCCAGAGGCAGCTTTACCAGCACAGATACGCAGTATTTT. It specifies CASRARGSFTSTDTQYF.